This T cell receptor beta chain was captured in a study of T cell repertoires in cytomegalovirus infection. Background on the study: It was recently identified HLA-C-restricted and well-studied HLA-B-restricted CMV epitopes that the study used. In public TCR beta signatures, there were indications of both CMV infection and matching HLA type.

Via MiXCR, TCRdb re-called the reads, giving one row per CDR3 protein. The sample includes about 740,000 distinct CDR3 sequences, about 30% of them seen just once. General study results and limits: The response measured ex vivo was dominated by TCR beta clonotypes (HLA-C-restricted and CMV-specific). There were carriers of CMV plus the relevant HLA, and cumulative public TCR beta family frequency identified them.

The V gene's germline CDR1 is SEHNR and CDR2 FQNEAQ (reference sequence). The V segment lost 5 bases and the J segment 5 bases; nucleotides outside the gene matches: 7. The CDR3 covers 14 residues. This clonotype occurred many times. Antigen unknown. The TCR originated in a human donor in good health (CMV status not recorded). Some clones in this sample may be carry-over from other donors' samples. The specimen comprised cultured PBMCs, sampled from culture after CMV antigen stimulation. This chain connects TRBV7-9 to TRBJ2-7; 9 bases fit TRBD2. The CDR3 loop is CASSSSGSANEQYF. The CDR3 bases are TGTGCCAGCAGCAGTAGCGGGAGTGCCAACGAGCAGTACTTC.